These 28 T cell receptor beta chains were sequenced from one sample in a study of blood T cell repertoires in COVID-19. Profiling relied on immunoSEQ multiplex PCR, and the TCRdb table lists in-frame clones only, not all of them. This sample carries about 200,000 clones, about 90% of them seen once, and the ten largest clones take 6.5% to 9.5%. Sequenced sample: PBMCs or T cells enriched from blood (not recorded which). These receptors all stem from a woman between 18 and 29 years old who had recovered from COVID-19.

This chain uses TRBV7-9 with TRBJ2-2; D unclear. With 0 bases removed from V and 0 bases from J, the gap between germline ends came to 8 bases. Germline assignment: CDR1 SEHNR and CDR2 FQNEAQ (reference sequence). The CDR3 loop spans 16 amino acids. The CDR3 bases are TGTGCCAGCAGCTTAGCGATCACAGCGAACACCGGGGAGCTGTTTTTT. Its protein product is CASSLAITANTGELFF.

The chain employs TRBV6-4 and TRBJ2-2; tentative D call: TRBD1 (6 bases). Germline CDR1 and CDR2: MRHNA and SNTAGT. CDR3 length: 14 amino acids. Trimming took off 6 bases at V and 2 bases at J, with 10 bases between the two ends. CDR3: CASSEQGNTGELFF. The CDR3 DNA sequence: TGTGCCAGCAGCGAACAGGGAAACACCGGGGAGCTGTTTTTT.

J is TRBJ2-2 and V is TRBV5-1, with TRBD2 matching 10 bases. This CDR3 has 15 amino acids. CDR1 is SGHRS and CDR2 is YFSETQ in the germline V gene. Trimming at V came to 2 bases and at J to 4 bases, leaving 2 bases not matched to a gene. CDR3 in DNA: TGCGCCAGCAGCTTAGCGGGGGGGAGCACCGGGGAGCTGTTTTTT. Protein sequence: CASSLAGGSTGELFF.

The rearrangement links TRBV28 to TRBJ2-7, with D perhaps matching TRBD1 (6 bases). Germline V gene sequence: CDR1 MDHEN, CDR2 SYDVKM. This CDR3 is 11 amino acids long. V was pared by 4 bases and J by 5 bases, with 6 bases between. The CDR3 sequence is CASSSGDEQYF. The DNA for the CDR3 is TGTGCCAGCAGTTCAGGGGACGAGCAGTACTTC. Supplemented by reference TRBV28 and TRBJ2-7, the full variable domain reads DVKVTQSSRYLVKRTGEKVFLECVQDMDHENMFWYRQDPGLGLRLIYFSYDVKMKEKGDIPEGYSVSREKKERFSLILESASTNQTSMYLCASSSGDEQYFGPGTRLTVT.

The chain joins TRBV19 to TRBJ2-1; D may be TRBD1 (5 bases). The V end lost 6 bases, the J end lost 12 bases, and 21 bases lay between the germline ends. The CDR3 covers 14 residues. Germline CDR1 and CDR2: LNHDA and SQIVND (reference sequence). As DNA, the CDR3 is TGTGCCAGTAGCCCCGGCCCAGGGCGAGATCTGCAGTTCTTC. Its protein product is CASSPGPGRDLQFF.

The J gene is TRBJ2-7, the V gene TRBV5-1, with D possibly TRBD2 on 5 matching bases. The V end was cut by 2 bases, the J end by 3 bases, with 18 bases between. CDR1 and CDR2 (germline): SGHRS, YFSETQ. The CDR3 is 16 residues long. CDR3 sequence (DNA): TGCGCCAGCAGCTTCGGGGATTGGAGCCGGAACTACGAGCAGTACTTC. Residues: CASSFGDWSRNYEQYF. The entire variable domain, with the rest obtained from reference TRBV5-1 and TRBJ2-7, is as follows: KAGVTQTPRYLIKTRGQQVTLSCSPISGHRSVSWYQQTPGQGLQFLFEYFSETQRNKGNFPGRFSGRQFSNSRSEMNVSTLELGDSALYLCASSFGDWSRNYEQYFGPGTRLTVT.

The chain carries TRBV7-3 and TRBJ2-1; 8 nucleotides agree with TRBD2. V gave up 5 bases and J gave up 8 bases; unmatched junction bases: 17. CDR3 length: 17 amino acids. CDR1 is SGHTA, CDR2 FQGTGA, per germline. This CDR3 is CASSLAPGRGADYEQFF. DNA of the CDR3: TGTGCCAGCAGCCTCGCCCCTGGGCGGGGGGCTGACTATGAGCAGTTCTTC.

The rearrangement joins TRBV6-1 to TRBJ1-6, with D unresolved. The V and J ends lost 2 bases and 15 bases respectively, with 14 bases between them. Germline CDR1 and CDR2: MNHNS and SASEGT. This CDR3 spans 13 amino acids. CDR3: CASSEPTDFILHF. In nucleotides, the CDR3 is TGTGCCAGCAGTGAACCAACAGATTTTATCCTCCACTTT.

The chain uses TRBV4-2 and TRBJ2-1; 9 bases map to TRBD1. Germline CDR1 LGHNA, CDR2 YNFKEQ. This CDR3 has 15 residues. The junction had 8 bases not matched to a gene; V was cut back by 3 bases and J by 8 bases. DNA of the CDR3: TGTGCCAGCAGCCATCCGGGACAGGGCAGCGATGAGCAGTTCTTC. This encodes CASSHPGQGSDEQFF.

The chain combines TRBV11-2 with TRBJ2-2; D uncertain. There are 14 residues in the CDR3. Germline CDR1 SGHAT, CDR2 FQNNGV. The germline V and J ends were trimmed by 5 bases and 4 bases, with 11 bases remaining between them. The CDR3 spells CASSLSRGTGELFF. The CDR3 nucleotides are TGTGCCAGCAGCCTCTCACGCGGCACCGGGGAGCTGTTTTTT. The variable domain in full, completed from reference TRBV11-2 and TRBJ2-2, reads EAGVAQSPRYKIIEKRQSVAFWCNPISGHATLYWYQQILGQGPKLLIQFQNNGVVDDSQLPKDRFSAERLKGVDSTLKIQPAKLEDSAVYLCASSLSRGTGELFFGEGSRLTVL.

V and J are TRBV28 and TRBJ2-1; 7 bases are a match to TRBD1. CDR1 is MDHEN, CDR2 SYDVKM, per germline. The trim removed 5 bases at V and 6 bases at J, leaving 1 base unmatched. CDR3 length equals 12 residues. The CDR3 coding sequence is TGTGCCAGCAGTACAGGGGCCAATGAGCAGTTCTTC. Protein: CASSTGANEQFF.

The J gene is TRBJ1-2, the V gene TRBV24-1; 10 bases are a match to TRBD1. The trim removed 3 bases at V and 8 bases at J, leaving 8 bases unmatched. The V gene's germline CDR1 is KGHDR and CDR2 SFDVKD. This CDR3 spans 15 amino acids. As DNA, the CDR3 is TGTGCCACCAGTGATGAAGGGACAGGGGCGATCGGCTACACCTTC. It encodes CATSDEGTGAIGYTF.

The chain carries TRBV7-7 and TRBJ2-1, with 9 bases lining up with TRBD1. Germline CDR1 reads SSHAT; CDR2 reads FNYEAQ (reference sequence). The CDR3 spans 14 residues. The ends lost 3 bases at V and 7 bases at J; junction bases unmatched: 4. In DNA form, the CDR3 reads TGTGCCAGCAGCTTGGGACAGGGTGCGAATGAGCAGTTCTTC. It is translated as CASSLGQGANEQFF.

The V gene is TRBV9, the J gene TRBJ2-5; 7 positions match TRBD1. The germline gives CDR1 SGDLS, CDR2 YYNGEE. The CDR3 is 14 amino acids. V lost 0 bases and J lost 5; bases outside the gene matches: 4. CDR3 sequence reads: CASSVGQGRETQYF. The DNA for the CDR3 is TGTGCCAGCAGCGTAGGACAGGGAAGGGAGACCCAGTACTTC.

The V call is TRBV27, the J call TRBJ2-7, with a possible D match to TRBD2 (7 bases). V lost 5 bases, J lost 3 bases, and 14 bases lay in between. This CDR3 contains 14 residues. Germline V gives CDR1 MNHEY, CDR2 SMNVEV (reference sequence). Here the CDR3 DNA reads TGTGCCAGCAGTGGCCGGGGGGCCGTCTACGAGCAGTACTTC. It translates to CASSGRGAVYEQYF.

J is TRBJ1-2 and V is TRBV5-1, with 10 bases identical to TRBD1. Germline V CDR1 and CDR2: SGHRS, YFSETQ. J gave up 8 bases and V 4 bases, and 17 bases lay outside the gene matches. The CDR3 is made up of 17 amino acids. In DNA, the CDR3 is TGCGCCAGCAGCCTAAGAACCGGGACAGGGGCCGCCAAGGGCTACACCTTC. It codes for CASSLRTGTGAAKGYTF.

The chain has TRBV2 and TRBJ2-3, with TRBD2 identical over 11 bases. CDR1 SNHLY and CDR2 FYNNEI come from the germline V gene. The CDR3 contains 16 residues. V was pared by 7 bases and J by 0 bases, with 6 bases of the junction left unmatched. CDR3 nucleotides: TGTGCCAGCATGGCTAGCGGGGGGACTAGCACAGATACGCAGTATTTT. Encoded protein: CASMASGGTSTDTQYF.

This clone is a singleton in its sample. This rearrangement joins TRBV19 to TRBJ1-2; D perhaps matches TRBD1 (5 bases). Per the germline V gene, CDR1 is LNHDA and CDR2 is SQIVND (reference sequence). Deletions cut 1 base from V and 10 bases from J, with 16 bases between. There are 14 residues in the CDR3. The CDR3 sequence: CASSIGGRTLDYTF. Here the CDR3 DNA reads TGTGCCAGTAGTATAGGGGGCAGAACCCTCGACTACACCTTC.

CDR3 amino acids: CAAGDFSYGYTF. The CDR3 nucleotides read TGTGCCGCCGGAGACTTTTCCTATGGCTACACCTTC. The chain has TRBV24-1 and TRBJ1-2; D is uncertain. Germline CDR1 reads KGHDR; CDR2 reads SFDVKD. CDR3 length equals 12 residues. V was shortened by 12 bases and J by 4 bases, with 14 bases between the two germline ends.

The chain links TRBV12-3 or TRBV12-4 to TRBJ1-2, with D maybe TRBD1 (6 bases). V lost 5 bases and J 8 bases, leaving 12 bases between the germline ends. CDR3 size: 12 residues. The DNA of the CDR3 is TGTGCCAGCAGTAGAGGGGGGGAGGGCTACACCTTC. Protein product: CASSRGGEGYTF.

The CDR3 DNA is TGTGCCAGCAGTGAATTCGGCCTTCAGGGAGAGACCCAGTACTTC. It yields the protein CASSEFGLQGETQYF. The V and J genes are TRBV25-1 and TRBJ2-5; D is possibly TRBD1 (5 bases). The CDR3 extends over 15 amino acids. V was clipped by 1 base and J by 4 bases, with 13 bases between them. CDR1 and CDR2 (germline): MGHDK, SYGVNS.

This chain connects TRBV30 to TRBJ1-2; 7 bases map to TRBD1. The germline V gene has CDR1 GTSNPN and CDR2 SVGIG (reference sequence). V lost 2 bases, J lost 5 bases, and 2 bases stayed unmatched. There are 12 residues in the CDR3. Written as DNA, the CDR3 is TGTGCCTGGAGTTCGACAGGGTATGGCTACACCTTC. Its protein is CAWSSTGYGYTF.

This chain's CDR3 is CACNRATNEKLFF. In DNA form, the CDR3 reads TGTGCCTGCAACCGAGCAACTAATGAAAAACTGTTTTTT. The gene calls are TRBV30 and TRBJ1-4; D remains ambiguous. The CDR3 length is 13 residues. V was clipped by 6 bases and J by 0 bases, with 8 bases between them. Germline V gives CDR1 GTSNPN, CDR2 SVGIG (reference sequence). The variable domain in full, with the rest retrieved from reference TRBV30 and TRBJ1-4, is SQTIHQWPATLVQPVGSPLSLECTVEGTSNPNLYWYRQAAGRGLQLLFYSVGIGQISSEVPQNLSASRPQDRQFILSSKKLLLSDSGFYLCACNRATNEKLFFGSGTQLSVL.

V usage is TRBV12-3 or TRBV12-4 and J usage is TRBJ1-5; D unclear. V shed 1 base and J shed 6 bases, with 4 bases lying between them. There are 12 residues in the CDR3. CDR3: CASSLELQPQHF. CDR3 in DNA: TGTGCCAGCAGTTTAGAACTTCAGCCCCAGCATTTT.

This CDR3 is CASSGFQETQYF. The CDR3 DNA reads TGTGCCAGCAGTGGCTTCCAAGAGACCCAGTACTTC. The rearrangement uses TRBV12-3 or TRBV12-4 and TRBJ2-5; D ambiguous. With 5 bases removed from V and 1 base from J, the gap between germline ends came to 5 bases. The CDR3 has 12 residues.

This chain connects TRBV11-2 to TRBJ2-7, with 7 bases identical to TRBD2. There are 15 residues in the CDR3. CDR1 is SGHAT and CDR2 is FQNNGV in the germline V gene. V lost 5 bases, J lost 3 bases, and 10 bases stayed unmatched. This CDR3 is CASSTRRGWYYEQYF. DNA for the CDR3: TGTGCCAGCAGCACCCGGCGGGGGTGGTACTACGAGCAGTACTTC.

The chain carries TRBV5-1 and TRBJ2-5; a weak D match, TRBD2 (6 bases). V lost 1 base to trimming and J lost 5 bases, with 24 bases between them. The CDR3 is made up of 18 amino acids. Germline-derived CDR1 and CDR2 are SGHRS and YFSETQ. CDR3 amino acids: CASSLRAPERAARETQYF. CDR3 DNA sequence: TGCGCCAGCAGCTTGCGGGCTCCGGAGCGGGCCGCAAGGGAGACCCAGTACTTC.

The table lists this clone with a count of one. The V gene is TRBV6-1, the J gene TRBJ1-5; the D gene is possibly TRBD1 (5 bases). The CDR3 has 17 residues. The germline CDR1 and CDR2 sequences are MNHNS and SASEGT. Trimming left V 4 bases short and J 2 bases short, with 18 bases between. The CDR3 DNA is TGTGCCAGCAGTGCGACAGTACCCCTTGTTGGCAATCAGCCCCAGCATTTT. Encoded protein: CASSATVPLVGNQPQHF.